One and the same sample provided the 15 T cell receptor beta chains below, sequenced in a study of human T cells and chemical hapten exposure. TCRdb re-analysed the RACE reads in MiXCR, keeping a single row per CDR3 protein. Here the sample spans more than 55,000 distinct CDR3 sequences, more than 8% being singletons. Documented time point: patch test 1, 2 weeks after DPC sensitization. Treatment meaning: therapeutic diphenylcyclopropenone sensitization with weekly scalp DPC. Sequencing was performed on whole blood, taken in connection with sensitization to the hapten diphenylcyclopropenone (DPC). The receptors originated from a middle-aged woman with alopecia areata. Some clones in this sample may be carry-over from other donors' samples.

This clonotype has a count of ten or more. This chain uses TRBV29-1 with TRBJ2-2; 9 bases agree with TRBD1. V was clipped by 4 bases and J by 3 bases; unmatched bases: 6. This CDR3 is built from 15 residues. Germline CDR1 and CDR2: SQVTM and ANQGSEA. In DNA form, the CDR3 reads TGCAGCGTTGGGGGACAGGGCTGGCACACCGGGGAGCTGTTTTTT. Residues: CSVGGQGWHTGELFF.

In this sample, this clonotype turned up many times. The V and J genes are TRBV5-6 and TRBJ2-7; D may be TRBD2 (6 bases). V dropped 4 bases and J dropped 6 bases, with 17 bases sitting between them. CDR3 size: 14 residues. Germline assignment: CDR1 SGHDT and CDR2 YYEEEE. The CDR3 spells CASSQVGGPIEQYF. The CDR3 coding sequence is TGTGCCAGCAGCCAGGTCGGGGGACCTATCGAGCAGTACTTC.

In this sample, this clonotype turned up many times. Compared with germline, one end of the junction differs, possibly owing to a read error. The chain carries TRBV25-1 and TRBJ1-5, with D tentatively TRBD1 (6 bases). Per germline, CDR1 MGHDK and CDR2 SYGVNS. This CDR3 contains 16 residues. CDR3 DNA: TGTGCCAGCAGTGGAACAGAATGGGGGGGCGCCCCCAACTTGCACTTT. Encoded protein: CASSGTEWGGAPNLHF.

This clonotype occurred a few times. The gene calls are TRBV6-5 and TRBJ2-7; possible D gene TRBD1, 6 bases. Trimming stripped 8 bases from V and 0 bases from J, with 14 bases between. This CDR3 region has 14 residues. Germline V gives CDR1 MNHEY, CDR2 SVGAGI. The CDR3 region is CASQRGSISYEQYF. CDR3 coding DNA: TGTGCCAGCCAGAGGGGGTCCATCTCCTACGAGCAGTACTTC.

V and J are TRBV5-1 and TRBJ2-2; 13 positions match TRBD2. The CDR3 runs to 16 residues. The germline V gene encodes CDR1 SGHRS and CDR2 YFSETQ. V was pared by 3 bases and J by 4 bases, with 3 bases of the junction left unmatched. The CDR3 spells CASSSTSGGITGELFF. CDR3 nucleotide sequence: TGCGCCAGCAGCTCGACTAGCGGGGGGATCACCGGGGAGCTGTTTTTT.

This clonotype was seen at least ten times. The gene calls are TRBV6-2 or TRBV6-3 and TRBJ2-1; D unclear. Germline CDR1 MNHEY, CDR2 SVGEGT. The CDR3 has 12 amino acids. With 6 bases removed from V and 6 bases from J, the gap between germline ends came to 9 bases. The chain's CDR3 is CASRATFNEQFF. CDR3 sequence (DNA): TGTGCCAGCAGGGCGACTTTCAATGAGCAGTTCTTC.

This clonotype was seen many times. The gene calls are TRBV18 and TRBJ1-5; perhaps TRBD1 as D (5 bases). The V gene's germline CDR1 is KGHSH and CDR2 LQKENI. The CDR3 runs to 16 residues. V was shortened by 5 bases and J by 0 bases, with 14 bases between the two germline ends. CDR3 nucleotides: TGTGCCAGCTCAAAATACCCGACAGATAGCAATCAGCCCCAGCATTTT. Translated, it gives CASSKYPTDSNQPQHF.

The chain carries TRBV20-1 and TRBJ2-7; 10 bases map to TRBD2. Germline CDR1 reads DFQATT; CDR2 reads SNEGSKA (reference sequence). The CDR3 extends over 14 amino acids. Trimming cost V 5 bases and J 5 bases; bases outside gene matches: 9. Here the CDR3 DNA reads TGCAGTGCTGAGACACCGGGACTAGCGAACGAGCAGTACTTC. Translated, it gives CSAETPGLANEQYF.

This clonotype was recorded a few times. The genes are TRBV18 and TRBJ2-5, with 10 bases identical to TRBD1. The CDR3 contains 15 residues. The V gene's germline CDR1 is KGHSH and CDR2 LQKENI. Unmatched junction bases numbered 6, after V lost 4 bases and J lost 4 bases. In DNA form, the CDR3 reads TGTGCCAGCTCACGCCAACGGACAGGGGGAGAGACCCAGTACTTC. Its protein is CASSRQRTGGETQYF. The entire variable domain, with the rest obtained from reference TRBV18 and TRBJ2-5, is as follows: NAGVMQNPRHLVRRRGQEARLRCSPMKGHSHVYWYRQLPEEGLKFMVYLQKENIIDESGMPKERFSAEFPKEGPSILRIQQVVRGDSAAYFCASSRQRTGGETQYFGPGTRLLVL.

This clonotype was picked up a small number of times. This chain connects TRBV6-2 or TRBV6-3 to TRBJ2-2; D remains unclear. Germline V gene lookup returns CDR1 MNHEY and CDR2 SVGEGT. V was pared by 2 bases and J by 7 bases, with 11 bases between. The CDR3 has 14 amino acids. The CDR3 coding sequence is TGTGCCAGCAGTTACCGAGACTTCAGCGGGGAGCTGTTTTTT. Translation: CASSYRDFSGELFF.

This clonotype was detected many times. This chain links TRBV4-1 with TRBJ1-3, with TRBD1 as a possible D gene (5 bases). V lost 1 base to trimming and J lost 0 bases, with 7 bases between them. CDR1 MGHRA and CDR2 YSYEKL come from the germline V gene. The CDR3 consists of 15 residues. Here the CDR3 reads CASSQGQFSGNTIYF. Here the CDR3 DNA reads TGCGCCAGCAGCCAAGGACAGTTCTCTGGAAACACCATATATTTT.

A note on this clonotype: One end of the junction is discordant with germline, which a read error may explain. Here the CDR3 reads CACSQDRWASGGSNIQYF. The CDR3 nucleotides read TGCGCCTGCAGCCAAGATAGGTGGGCTAGCGGGGGGAGCAACATTCAGTACTTC. The chain joins TRBV4-1 to TRBJ2-4, with 11 bases lining up with TRBD2. Germline values: CDR1 MGHRA, CDR2 YSYEKL. CDR3 length: 18 residues.

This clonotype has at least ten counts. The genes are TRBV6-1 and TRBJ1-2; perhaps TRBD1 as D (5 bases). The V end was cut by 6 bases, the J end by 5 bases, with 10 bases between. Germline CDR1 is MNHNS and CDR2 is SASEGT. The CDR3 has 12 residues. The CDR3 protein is CASSGRTYGYTF. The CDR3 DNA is TGTGCCAGCAGCGGTCGGACATATGGCTACACCTTC.

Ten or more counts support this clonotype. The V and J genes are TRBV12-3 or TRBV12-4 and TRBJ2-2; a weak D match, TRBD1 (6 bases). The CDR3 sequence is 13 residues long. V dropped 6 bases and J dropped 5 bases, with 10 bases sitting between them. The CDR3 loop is CASRRDNTGELFF. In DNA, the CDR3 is TGTGCCAGCAGAAGGGACAATACCGGGGAGCTGTTTTTT.

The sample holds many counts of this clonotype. DNA of the CDR3: TGTGCCACCAGCAGAGATCGGGCTTCCCAATCCGTGCAGTACTTC. The encoded protein is CATSRDRASQSVQYF. V usage is TRBV15 and J usage is TRBJ2-7; no reliable D call. The germline V and J ends were trimmed by 0 bases and 9 bases, with 18 bases remaining between them. The CDR3 has 15 amino acids. The germline CDR1 and CDR2 sequences are LNHNV and YYDKDF (reference sequence).